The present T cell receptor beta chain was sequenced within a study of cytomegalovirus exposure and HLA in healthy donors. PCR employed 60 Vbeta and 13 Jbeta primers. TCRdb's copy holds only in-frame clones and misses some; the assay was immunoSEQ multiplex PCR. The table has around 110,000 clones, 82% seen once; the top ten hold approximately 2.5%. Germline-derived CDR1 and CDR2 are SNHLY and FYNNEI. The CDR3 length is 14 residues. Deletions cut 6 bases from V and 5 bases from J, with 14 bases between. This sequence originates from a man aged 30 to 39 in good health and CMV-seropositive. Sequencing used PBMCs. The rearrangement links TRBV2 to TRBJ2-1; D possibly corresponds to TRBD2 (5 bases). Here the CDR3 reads CASRRLPDNNEQFF. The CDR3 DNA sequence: TGTGCCAGCAGGCGACTACCCGACAACAATGAGCAGTTCTTC.